A selection of T cell receptor beta chains follows, all from one sample in a study of cytomegalovirus exposure and HLA in healthy donors. The protocol was immunoSEQ multiplex PCR, while the TCRdb copy is restricted to in-frame clones and leaves out a portion. The ten most abundant clones cover roughly 0.83% of a sample with 150,000 to 200,000 clones. Sequenced: PBMCs. The receptors here all came from a young woman in good health and CMV-seropositive. The CDR3 runs from the conserved cysteine through the conserved F or W. A D gene is named only where the DNA matches it firmly.

TRBD1	TRBV5-1	TRBJ1-2	TGCGCCAGCAGCCCGCATTCACAGACAGGGGCTAACTATGGCTACACCTTC	CASSPHSQTGANYGYTF
.	TRBV5-8	TRBJ2-7	TGTGCCAGCAGCTTGGGCGGTGTGGGTTACGAGCAGTACTTC	CASSLGGVGYEQYF
TRBD1	TRBV5-4	TRBJ2-3	TGTGCCAGCAGCACGTGGGGGACAGCTAGCACAGATACGCAGTATTTT	CASSTWGTASTDTQYF
.	TRBV30	TRBJ2-4	TGTGCCTGGAGTACTAGTTTAGCCAAAAACATTCAGTACTTC	CAWSTSLAKNIQYF
.	TRBV4-2	TRBJ1-1	TGTGCCAGCAGCCACGGGAACACTGAAGCTTTCTTT	CASSHGNTEAFF
.	TRBV5-1	TRBJ2-5	TGCGCCAGCAGCTTGCGATGGGGGGAAGGACGGGTAGAGACCCGGTACTTC	CASSLRWGEGRVETRYF
TRBD1	TRBV2	TRBJ1-5	TGTGCCAGCAACCTAGACAGGGTGGGTCAGCCCCAGCATTTT	CASNLDRVGQPQHF
.	TRBV30	TRBJ1-3	TGTGCCTGGAAGTCAGAGGGCTCTGGAAACACCATATATTTT	CAWKSEGSGNTIYF
TRBD1	TRBV30	TRBJ2-7	TGTGCCTGGAGCCAGGGGACAGGGCTCTACGAGCAGTACTTC	CAWSQGTGLYEQYF
TRBD1	TRBV11-1	TRBJ2-2	TGTGCCAGCAGCGGACAGGGTCCCACCGGGGAGCTGTTTTTT	CASSGQGPTGELFF
.	TRBV10-2	TRBJ1-4	TGCGCCAGCAGTGAGTCTCCGGGGGCGGGAGGAGGAAAACTGTTTTTT	CASSESPGAGGGKLFF
TRBD2	TRBV10-2	TRBJ2-2	TGCGCCAGCAGGGTGGCGGGGGGGCTTAACGCCGGGGAGCTGTTTTTT	CASRVAGGLNAGELFF
.	TRBV5-1	TRBJ2-5	TGCGCCAGCAGCTCCTCCTTGGGAGACCAAGAGACCCAGTACTTC	CASSSSLGDQETQYF
TRBD1	TRBV7-9	TRBJ1-4	TGTGCCAGCAGCCCTGGGACAGGGGGTAGTTTTGGGGAAAAACTGTTTTTT	CASSPGTGGSFGEKLFF
.	TRBV11-2	TRBJ2-7	TGTGCCAGCAGCGCACAAGGTACTATGCGGTACGAGCAGTACTTC	CASSAQGTMRYEQYF
TRBD1	TRBV27	TRBJ1-4	TGTGCCAGCAGAGCGACAGGGGTGGGTGAAAAACTGTTTTTT	CASRATGVGEKLFF
.	TRBV7-3	TRBJ2-1	TGTGCCAGCAGCCCTGGGGGGAATGAGCAGTTCTTC	CASSPGGNEQFF
.	TRBV6-6	TRBJ1-5	TGTGCCAGCAGTTACACAGTGGATAGCAATCAGCCCCAGCATTTT	CASSYTVDSNQPQHF
.	TRBV30	TRBJ2-7	TGTGCCTGGAGGGAGCGGCGGGCCTACGAGCAGTACTTC	CAWRERRAYEQYF
.	TRBV4-2	TRBJ1-3	TGTGCCAGCAGCCAAGATCTCATAGAGCCGGCTGGAAACACCATATATTTT	CASSQDLIEPAGNTIYF
.	TRBV23-1	TRBJ2-1	TGCGCCAGCCCCCTTGAATATGAGCCCAATGAGCAGTTCTTC	CASPLEYEPNEQFF
.	TRBV5-6	TRBJ2-3	TGTGCCAGCAGCTTGGCCGGGCGGGCCCGCACAGATACGCAGTATTTT	CASSLAGRARTDTQYF
TRBD2	TRBV7-8	TRBJ2-1	TGTGCCAGCAACCTAGTGCCCGGGACTAGCTACAATGAGCAGTTCTTC	CASNLVPGTSYNEQFF
TRBD1	TRBV11-3	TRBJ2-7	TGTGCCAGCAGCTTAGAAGGTTGGACAGGGGGTCCCTACGAGCAGTACTTC	CASSLEGWTGGPYEQYF
.	TRBV19	TRBJ2-7	TGTGCCAGTAGTAGACGCCGGGACAAGGGAAATGAGCAGTACTTC	CASSRRRDKGNEQYF
TRBD1	TRBV2	TRBJ2-2	TGTGCCAGCAGTAAACAGGGGGCAAACGGGGAGCTGTTTTTT	CASSKQGANGELFF
.	TRBV6-7	TRBJ2-1	TGTGCCAGCAGTTACGGTTGCGGACACTCCTACAATGAGCAGTTCTTC	CASSYGCGHSYNEQFF
.	TRBV5-1	TRBJ1-2	TGCGCCAGCGGGCCCGTGGGTTTCGACTATGGCTACACCTTC	CASGPVGFDYGYTF
.	TRBV7-6	TRBJ2-2	TGTGCCAGCAGCTTAGCCTGGGGCCCCGGGGAGCTGTTTTTT	CASSLAWGPGELFF
TRBD2	TRBV5-1	TRBJ2-1	TGCGCCAGCACGGTCCCCGGGACTAGATACAATGAGCAGTTCTTC	CASTVPGTRYNEQFF
TRBD1	TRBV12-5	TRBJ2-3	TGTGCTAGTGGTCCTGGGACAGTGGTAGATACGCAGTATTTT	CASGPGTVVDTQYF
TRBD2	TRBV27	TRBJ2-7	TGTGCCAGCAGCCTTAGCGGGGCGTACTACGAGCAGTACTTC	CASSLSGAYYEQYF
.	TRBV2	TRBJ2-7	TGTGCCAGCAGAGCGGTCTCCTACGAGCAGTACTTC	CASRAVSYEQYF
.	TRBV13	TRBJ1-2	TGTGCCAGCAGCTTACGAGGACAGCCCCTTCTAAACTATGGCTACACCTTC	CASSLRGQPLLNYGYTF
TRBD1	TRBV4-1	TRBJ2-1	TGCGCCAGCAGCCAAGTAGCAGGGGGTTACTCCTACAATGAGCAGTTCTTC	CASSQVAGGYSYNEQFF
.	TRBV15	TRBJ1-2	TGTGCCACCAGCGCAAGTGCCCCCGGCAGGGACTATGGCTACACCTTC	CATSASAPGRDYGYTF
.	TRBV18	TRBJ2-7	TGTGCCAGCTCACCGGGTGCGGTTTCCTACGAGCAGTACTTC	CASSPGAVSYEQYF
.	TRBV29-1	TRBJ2-1	TGCAGCGTTGAGGCGCGACAGTTCCTCGGCAATGAGCAGTTCTTC	CSVEARQFLGNEQFF
TRBD2	TRBV7-9	TRBJ2-3	TGTGCCAGCAGCCTACCAGTACGAGGAGGGACTACTAGCACAGATACGCAGTATTTT	CASSLPVRGGTTSTDTQYF
TRBD2	TRBV11-2	TRBJ2-3	TGTGCCAGCAGCCCCGTGTGGGGGGGTCCCACAGATACGCAGTATTTT	CASSPVWGGPTDTQYF
.	TRBV6-5	TRBJ2-1	TGTGCCAGCAACCGAGCGGGCGACAATGAGCAGTTCTTC	CASNRAGDNEQFF
.	TRBV6-5	TRBJ1-1	TGTGCCAGCAGTTACCAGACATCGGGAAACACTGAAGCTTTCTTT	CASSYQTSGNTEAFF
TRBD1	TRBV30	TRBJ1-5	TGTGCCTGGAGTGTAAGTAGGACAGGGCCTCTTGATCAGCCCCAGCATTTT	CAWSVSRTGPLDQPQHF
.	TRBV30	TRBJ2-7	TGTGCCTGGAGTGTAAAAGGGGACGAGCAGTACTTC	CAWSVKGDEQYF
.	TRBV5-1	TRBJ2-3	TGCGCCAGCAGCTTGGCCGGGTTCAGCACAGATACGCAGTATTTT	CASSLAGFSTDTQYF